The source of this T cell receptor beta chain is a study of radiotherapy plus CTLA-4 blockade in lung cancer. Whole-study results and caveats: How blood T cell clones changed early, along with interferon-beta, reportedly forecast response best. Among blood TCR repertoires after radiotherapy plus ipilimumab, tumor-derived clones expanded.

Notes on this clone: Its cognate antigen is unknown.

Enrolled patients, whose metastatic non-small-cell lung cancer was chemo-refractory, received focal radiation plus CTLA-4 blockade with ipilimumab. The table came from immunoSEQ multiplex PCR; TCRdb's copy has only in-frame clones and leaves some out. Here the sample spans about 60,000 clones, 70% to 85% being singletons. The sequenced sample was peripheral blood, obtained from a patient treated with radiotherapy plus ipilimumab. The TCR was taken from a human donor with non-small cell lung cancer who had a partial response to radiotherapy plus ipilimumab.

CDR3 nucleotide sequence: TGCGCCAGCAGTGAACTAGCGGGGACTAGCACAGATACGCAGTATTTT. Amino acid sequence: CASSELAGTSTDTQYF. J is TRBJ2-3 and V is TRBV10-1; TRBD2 matches at 10 bases. Germline assignment: CDR1 WNHNN and CDR2 SYGVQD (reference sequence). V shed 3 bases, J shed 0 bases, and the junction held 3 bases outside the gene matches. This CDR3 is built from 16 residues.